This T cell receptor beta chain was captured by sequencing in a study of T cell responses to AZD1222 COVID-19 vaccine. Trimming pared 2 bases from V and 3 bases from J, leaving 12 bases between. The germline V gene encodes CDR1 MNHEY and CDR2 SMNVEV (reference sequence). The CDR3 totals 15 residues. Profiling relied on immunoSEQ multiplex PCR, and the TCRdb table lists in-frame clones only, not all of them. The table lists roughly 120,000 clones, approximately 85% of them singletons. The V and J genes are TRBV27 and TRBJ2-3; D perhaps matches TRBD2 (6 bases). The receptor comes from an adult in good health. The specimen was peripheral blood, collected on day 0 of AZD1222 vaccination. The CDR3 is CASSLGGRGTDTQYF. CDR3 DNA sequence: TGTGCCAGCAGTTTAGGGGGGAGAGGAACAGATACGCAGTATTTT.